The present TCR beta chain was sequenced within a study of shared clonotypes between healthy human individuals. V was pared by 2 bases and J by 8 bases, with 15 bases between. CDR1 and CDR2 (germline): SEHNR, FQNEAQ (reference sequence). The CDR3 extends over 14 amino acids. The assay ran at deep level. The repertoire was sequenced with immunoSEQ multiplex PCR; TCRdb's copy has only in-frame clones and lacks some. The profile shows about 640,000 clones, 55% to 75% of them singletons. This clone was recorded a few times. This sequence was found in a woman aged 30 to 39 in good health. The chain joins TRBV7-9 to TRBJ1-2; D unresolved. The sample comprised memory CD4+ T cells sorted from blood. Noted subset: CD45RA-negative fraction. DNA for the CDR3: TGTGCCAGCAGCTTATTAGGTTTTGGAGGGGGCTACACCTTC. Its protein is CASSLLGFGGGYTF.